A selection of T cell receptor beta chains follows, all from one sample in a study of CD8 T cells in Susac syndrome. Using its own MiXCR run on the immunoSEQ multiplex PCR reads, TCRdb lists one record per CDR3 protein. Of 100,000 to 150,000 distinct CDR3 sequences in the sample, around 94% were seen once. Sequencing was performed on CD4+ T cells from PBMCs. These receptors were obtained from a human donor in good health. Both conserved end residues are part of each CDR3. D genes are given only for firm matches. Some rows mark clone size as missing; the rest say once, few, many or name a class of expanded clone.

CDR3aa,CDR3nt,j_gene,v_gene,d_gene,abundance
CASSLALLAGSSYEQYF,TGTGCCAGCAGCTTAGCGCTACTAGCGGGGAGCTCCTACGAGCAGTACTTC,TRBJ2-7,TRBV7-2,TRBD2,NA
CASSPFTGTYNEQFF,TGTGCCAGCAGCCCCTTTACAGGGACCTACAATGAGCAGTTCTTC,TRBJ2-1,TRBV27,NA,few
CASSLLLAENTGELFF,TGTGCCAGCAGCCTTTTACTAGCGGAGAACACCGGGGAGCTGTTTTTT,TRBJ2-2,TRBV14,TRBD2,NA
CASSYSSGNTGEAFF,TGTGCCAGCAGTTACTCGAGTGGGAACACGGGGGAAGCTTTCTTT,TRBJ1-1,TRBV6-2/TRBV6-3,NA,NA
CAWSLAGHTEAFF,TGTGCCTGGAGTCTGGCGGGACACACTGAAGCTTTCTTT,TRBJ1-1,TRBV30,NA,NA
CAWSVLGSDQPQHF,TGTGCCTGGAGTGTACTTGGCTCGGATCAGCCCCAGCATTTT,TRBJ1-5,TRBV30,NA,NA
CASSLDAGPGELFF,TGTGCCAGCAGCTTGGACGCGGGACCCGGGGAGCTGTTTTTT,TRBJ2-2,TRBV5-6,NA,NA
CATSRGGTLDNEQFF,TGTGCCACCAGCAGAGGCGGGACACTCGACAATGAGCAGTTCTTC,TRBJ2-1,TRBV15,NA,NA
CASSYPEYTYEQYF,TGTGCCAGCAGTTACCCCGAGTACACCTACGAGCAGTACTTC,TRBJ2-7,TRBV6-2/TRBV6-3,NA,NA
CASSLVGTTSTDTQYF,TGTGCCAGCAGCTTAGTGGGGACAACTAGCACAGATACGCAGTATTTT,TRBJ2-3,TRBV11-2,NA,NA
CASSLVGLAGVETQYF,TGCGCCAGCAGCTTGGTTGGACTAGCGGGAGTGGAGACCCAGTACTTC,TRBJ2-5,TRBV5-1,TRBD2,NA
CASSSGPFGTDTQYF,TGTGCCAGCAGCTCCGGACCCTTTGGTACAGATACGCAGTATTTT,TRBJ2-3,TRBV5-6,NA,NA
CASSFSRLARTGELFF,TGTGCCAGCAGCTTTAGTCGACTAGCTAGGACCGGGGAGCTGTTTTTT,TRBJ2-2,TRBV7-2,TRBD2,few